This T cell receptor beta chain comes out of a study of blood T cell repertoires in COVID-19. The wider study: Samples taken during acute and convalescent COVID-19 were collected in the United States, Italy and Spain.

V shed 4 bases, J shed 1 base, and the junction held 13 bases outside the gene matches. Germline CDR1 reads SGHTS; CDR2 reads YDEGEE. The CDR3 covers 17 residues. Profiling relied on immunoSEQ multiplex PCR, and the TCRdb table lists in-frame clones only, not all of them. The sample contains fewer than 90,000 clones, 84% of which appear only once. Sequencing was done on a sample of peripheral blood. The TCR originated in a human donor in a cohort sampled during active COVID-19. The chain has TRBV5-8 and TRBJ2-5; 7 bases are a match to TRBD1. The CDR3 spells CASSRGQLPGGQETQYF. In DNA, the CDR3 is TGTGCCAGCAGCAGGGGACAGCTACCTGGGGGCCAAGAGACCCAGTACTTC.